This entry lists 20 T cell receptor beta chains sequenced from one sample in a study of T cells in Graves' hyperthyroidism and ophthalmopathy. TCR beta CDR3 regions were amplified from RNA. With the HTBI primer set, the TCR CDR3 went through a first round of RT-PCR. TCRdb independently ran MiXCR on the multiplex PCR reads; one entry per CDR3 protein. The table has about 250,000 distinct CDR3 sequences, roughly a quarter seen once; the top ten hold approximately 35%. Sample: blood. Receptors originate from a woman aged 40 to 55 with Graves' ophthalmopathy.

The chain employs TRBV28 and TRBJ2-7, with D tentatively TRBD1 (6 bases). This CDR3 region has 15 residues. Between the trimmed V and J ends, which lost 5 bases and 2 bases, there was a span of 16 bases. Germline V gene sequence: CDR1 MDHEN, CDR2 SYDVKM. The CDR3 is CASSPWTEAAYEQYF. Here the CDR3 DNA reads TGTGCCAGCAGTCCGTGGACAGAGGCCGCCTACGAGCAGTACTTC.

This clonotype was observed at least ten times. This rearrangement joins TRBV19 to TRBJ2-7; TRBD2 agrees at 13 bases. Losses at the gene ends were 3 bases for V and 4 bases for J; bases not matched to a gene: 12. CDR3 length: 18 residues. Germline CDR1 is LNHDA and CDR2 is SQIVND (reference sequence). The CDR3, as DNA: TGTGCCAGTAGTATTCGCCCGGGACTAGCGGGAAAGTGGTACGAGCAGTACTTC. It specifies CASSIRPGLAGKWYEQYF.

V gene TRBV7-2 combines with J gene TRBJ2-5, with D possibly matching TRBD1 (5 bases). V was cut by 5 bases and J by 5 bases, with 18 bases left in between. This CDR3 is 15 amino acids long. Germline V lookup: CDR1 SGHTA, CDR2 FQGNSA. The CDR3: CASSDAPMGRETQYF. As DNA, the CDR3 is TGTGCCAGCAGCGACGCTCCGATGGGGCGGGAGACCCAGTACTTC.

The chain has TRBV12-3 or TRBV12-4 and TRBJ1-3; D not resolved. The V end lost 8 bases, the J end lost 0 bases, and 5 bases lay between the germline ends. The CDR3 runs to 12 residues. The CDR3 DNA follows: TGTGCCAGCGCCCACTCTGGAAACACCATATATTTT. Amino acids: CASAHSGNTIYF.

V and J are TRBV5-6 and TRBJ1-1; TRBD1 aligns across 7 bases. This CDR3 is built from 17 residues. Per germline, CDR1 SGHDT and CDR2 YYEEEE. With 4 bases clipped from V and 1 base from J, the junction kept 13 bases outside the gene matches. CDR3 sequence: CASSLNPGQRTNTEAFF. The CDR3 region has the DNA TGTGCCAGCAGCCTAAACCCGGGACAGCGAACGAACACTGAAGCTTTCTTT. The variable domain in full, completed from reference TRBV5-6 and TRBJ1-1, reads DAGVTQSPTHLIKTRGQQVTLRCSPKSGHDTVSWYQQALGQGPQFIFQYYEEEERQRGNFPDRFSGHQFPNYSSELNVNALLLGDSALYLCASSLNPGQRTNTEAFFGQGTRLTVV.

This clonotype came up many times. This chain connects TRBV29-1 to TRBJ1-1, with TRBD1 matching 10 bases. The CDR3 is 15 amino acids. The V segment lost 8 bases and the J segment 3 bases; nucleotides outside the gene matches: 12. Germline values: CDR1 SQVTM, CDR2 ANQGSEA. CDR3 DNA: TGCAGCCGAGAGGGGACAGGGGTATCGGACACTGAAGCTTTCTTT. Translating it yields CSREGTGVSDTEAFF. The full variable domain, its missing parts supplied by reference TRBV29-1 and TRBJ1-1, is SAVISQKPSRDICQRGTSLTIQCQVDSQVTMMFWYRQQPGQSLTLIATANQGSEATYESGFVIDKFPISRPNLTFSTLTVSNMSPEDSSIYLCSREGTGVSDTEAFFGQGTRLTVV.

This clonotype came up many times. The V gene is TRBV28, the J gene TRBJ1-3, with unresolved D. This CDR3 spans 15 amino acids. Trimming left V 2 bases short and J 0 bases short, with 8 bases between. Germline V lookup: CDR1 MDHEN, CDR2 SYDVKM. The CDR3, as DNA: TGTGCCAGCAGTTTACCCGAACCCTCTGGAAACACCATATATTTT. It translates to CASSLPEPSGNTIYF.

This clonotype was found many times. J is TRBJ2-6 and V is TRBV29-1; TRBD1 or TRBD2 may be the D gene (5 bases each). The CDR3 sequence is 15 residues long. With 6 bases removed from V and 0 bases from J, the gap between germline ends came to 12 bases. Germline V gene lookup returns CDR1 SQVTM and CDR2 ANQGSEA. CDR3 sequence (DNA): TGCAGCGTGGGGGACGGAATCTCTGGGGCCAACGTCCTGACTTTC. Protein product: CSVGDGISGANVLTF.

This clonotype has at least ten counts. The CDR3 DNA reads TGTGCCAGCAATCCTTCCAGAGCTAGCACAGATACGCAGTATTTT. Its protein is CASNPSRASTDTQYF. The chain links TRBV6-1 to TRBJ2-3; D is ambiguous. Germline V gene lookup returns CDR1 MNHNS and CDR2 SASEGT. The CDR3 sequence is 15 residues long. Between the trimmed V and J ends, which lost 7 bases and 0 bases, there was a span of 14 bases.

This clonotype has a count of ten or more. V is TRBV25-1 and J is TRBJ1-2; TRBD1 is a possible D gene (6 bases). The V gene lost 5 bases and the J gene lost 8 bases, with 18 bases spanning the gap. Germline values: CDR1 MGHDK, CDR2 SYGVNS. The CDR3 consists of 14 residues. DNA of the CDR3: TGTGCCAGCAGTTGGGGGCGGGACTATGGAGGCTACACCTTC. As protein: CASSWGRDYGGYTF.

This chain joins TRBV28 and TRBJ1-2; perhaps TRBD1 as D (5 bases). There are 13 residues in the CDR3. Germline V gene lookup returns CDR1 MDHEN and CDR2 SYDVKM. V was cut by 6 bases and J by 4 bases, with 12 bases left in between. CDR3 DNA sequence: TGTGCCAGCAGCTCACAGGTCTCCTATGGCTACACCTTC. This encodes CASSSQVSYGYTF.

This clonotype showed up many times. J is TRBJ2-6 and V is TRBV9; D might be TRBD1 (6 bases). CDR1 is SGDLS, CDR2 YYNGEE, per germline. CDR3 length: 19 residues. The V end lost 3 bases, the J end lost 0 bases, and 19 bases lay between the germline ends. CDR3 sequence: CASSGPGQIAPSGANVLTF. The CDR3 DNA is TGTGCCAGCAGCGGTCCCGGACAGATAGCACCCTCTGGGGCCAACGTCCTGACTTTC.

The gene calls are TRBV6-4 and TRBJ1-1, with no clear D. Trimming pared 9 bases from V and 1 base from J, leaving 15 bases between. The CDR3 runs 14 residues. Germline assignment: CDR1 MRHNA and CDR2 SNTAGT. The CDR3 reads CASKATTWNTEAFF. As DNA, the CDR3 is TGTGCCAGTAAGGCTACTACGTGGAACACTGAAGCTTTCTTT.

The CDR3 loop reads CASRGGDTGELFF. The CDR3 nucleotides read TGTGCCAGCAGGGGCGGTGACACCGGGGAGCTGTTTTTT. The chain recombines TRBV7-3 with TRBJ2-2; D uncertain. This CDR3 is built from 13 residues. The V and J ends lost 6 bases and 3 bases respectively, with 8 bases between them. The germline V gene encodes CDR1 SGHTA and CDR2 FQGTGA.

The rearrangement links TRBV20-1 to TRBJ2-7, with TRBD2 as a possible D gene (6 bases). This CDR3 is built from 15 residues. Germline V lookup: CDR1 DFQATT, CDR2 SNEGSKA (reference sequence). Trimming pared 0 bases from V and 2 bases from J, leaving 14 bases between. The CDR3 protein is CSARDRGGTPYEQYF. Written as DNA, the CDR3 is TGCAGTGCTAGAGATCGTGGCGGGACTCCCTACGAGCAGTACTTC.

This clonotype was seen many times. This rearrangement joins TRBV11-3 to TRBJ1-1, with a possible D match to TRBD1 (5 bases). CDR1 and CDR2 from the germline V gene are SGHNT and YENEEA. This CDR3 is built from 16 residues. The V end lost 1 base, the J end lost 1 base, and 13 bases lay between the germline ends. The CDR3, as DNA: TGTGCCAGCAGCTTAGGTAGGCCCGACAGGAACACTGAAGCTTTCTTT. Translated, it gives CASSLGRPDRNTEAFF.

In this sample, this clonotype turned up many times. Here the CDR3 reads CASSFRTGPTGELFF. The DNA for the CDR3 is TGTGCCAGCAGCTTCCGGACAGGCCCCACCGGGGAGCTGTTTTTT. This chain uses TRBV7-2 with TRBJ2-2; 7 bases match TRBD1. V was pared by 3 bases and J by 4 bases, with 5 bases of the junction left unmatched. Per germline, CDR1 SGHTA and CDR2 FQGNSA. The CDR3 runs to 15 residues.

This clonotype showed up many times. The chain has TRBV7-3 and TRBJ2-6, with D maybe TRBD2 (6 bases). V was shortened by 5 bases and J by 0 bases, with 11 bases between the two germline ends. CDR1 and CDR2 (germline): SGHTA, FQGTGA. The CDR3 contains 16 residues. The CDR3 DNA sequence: TGTGCCAGCAGCGGCGGGACGGGCTCTGGGGCCAACGTCCTGACTTTC. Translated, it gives CASSGGTGSGANVLTF.

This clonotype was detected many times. CDR3 bases: TGCAGTGCTCCCCCTATGACAGGGCGTTACACTGAAGCTTTCTTT. This translates into CSAPPMTGRYTEAFF. The chain carries TRBV20-1 and TRBJ1-1, with TRBD1 matching over 7 bases. Germline-derived CDR1 and CDR2 are DFQATT and SNEGSKA (reference sequence). The CDR3 is 15 residues long. Trimming cost V 5 bases and J 3 bases; bases outside gene matches: 12.

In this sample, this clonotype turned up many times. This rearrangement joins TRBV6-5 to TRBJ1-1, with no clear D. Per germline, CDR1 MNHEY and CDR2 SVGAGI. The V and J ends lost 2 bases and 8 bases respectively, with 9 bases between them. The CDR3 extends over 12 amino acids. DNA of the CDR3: TGTGCCAGCAGTTACGGTGCCTCAGAAGCTTTCTTT. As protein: CASSYGASEAFF.